This T cell receptor (beta chain) is from a study of blood T cell repertoires in COVID-19. Study details: PBMCs, B-cell-depleted T cells, or T cells provided the cDNA or gDNA that made up the material.

CDR1 and CDR2 (germline): MNHEY, SMNVEV (reference sequence). The CDR3 extends over 13 amino acids. The V gene lost 5 bases and the J gene lost 2 bases, with 9 bases spanning the gap. Cohort allocation depended upon clinical history that participants reported. The protocol was immunoSEQ multiplex PCR, while the TCRdb copy is restricted to in-frame clones and leaves out a portion. The table lists about 180,000 clones, about 80% of them singletons. The specimen sequenced was PBMCs or T cells enriched from blood (not recorded which). This clonotype originated in a man aged 60 to 75 who had been exposed to COVID-19. This sequence joins TRBV27 and TRBJ2-5; D possibly corresponds to TRBD1 (6 bases). CDR3 sequence reads: CASSHRAQETQYF. The CDR3 DNA reads as TGTGCCAGCAGTCACAGGGCACAAGAGACCCAGTACTTC.